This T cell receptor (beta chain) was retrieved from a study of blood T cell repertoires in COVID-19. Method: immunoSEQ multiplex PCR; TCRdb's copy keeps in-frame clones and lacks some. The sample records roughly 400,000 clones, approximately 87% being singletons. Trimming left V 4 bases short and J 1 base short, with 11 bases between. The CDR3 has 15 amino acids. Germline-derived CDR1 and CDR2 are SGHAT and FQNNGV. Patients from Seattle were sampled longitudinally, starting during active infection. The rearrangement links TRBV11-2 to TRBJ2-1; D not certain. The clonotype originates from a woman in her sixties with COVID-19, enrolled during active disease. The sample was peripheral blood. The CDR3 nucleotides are TGTGCCAGCAGCTATACAGTGAATTCCTACAATGAGCAGTTCTTC. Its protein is CASSYTVNSYNEQFF.